These 10 T cell receptor beta chains were sequenced from one sample in a study of blood T cell repertoires in COVID-19. Measured with immunoSEQ multiplex PCR; TCRdb has only the in-frame clones, and not every one. The data show around 340,000 clones, 70% to 90% seen once. The sequencing input was PBMCs or T cells enriched from blood (not recorded which). These receptors came from a middle-aged woman with acute COVID-19.

The sample holds a few counts of this clone. The J gene is TRBJ1-2, the V gene TRBV4-2; TRBD1 might be the D (6 bases). V was shortened by 2 bases and J by 6 bases, with 13 bases between the two germline ends. Germline loops: CDR1 LGHNA, CDR2 YNFKEQ. This CDR3 is 14 amino acids long. The CDR3 DNA sequence: TGTGCCAGCAGCCAAACCCGGACAGTTCATGGCTACACCTTC. This translates into CASSQTRTVHGYTF.

V usage is TRBV19 and J usage is TRBJ1-1, with D possibly TRBD1 on 5 matching bases. The CDR3 extends over 15 amino acids. CDR1 LNHDA and CDR2 SQIVND come from the germline V gene (reference sequence). V was pared by 5 bases and J by 2 bases, with 15 bases between. Here the CDR3 reads CASSPGAGPNTEAFF. The CDR3 DNA is TGTGCCAGTAGTCCAGGTGCGGGGCCTAACACTGAAGCTTTCTTT.

The chain links TRBV3-1 (or the pseudogene TRBV3-2) to TRBJ2-7, with D tentatively TRBD1 (6 bases). The CDR3 runs to 15 residues. The germline V and J ends were trimmed by 3 bases and 2 bases, with 14 bases remaining between them. From germline, CDR1 is LGHDT and CDR2 YNNKEL (reference sequence). In DNA, the CDR3 is TGTGCCAGCAGCCACAGGACAGAGAACCCCTACGAGCAGTACTTC. This codes for CASSHRTENPYEQYF.

J is TRBJ1-4 and V is TRBV3-1 (or the pseudogene TRBV3-2); possibly TRBD1 for D (5 bases). The germline V gene encodes CDR1 LGHDT and CDR2 YNNKEL (reference sequence). With 0 bases removed from V and 0 bases from J, the gap between germline ends came to 14 bases. This CDR3 spans 18 amino acids. The CDR3 nucleotides are TGTGCCAGCAGCCAAGACCTCGTTTTCAGGGCAACTAATGAAAAACTGTTTTTT. The encoded protein is CASSQDLVFRATNEKLFF.

The rearrangement uses TRBV5-1 and TRBJ2-7, with D possibly being TRBD1 (5 bases). Per germline, CDR1 SGHRS and CDR2 YFSETQ. Trimming cost V 4 bases and J 3 bases, with 11 bases left between them. The CDR3 loop spans 13 amino acids. CDR3 sequence reads: CASSDSVFYEQYF. CDR3 bases: TGCGCCAGCAGCGACAGTGTCTTCTACGAGCAGTACTTC. Combining the CDR3 with reference TRBV5-1 and TRBJ2-7 gives the whole variable domain KAGVTQTPRYLIKTRGQQVTLSCSPISGHRSVSWYQQTPGQGLQFLFEYFSETQRNKGNFPGRFSGRQFSNSRSEMNVSTLELGDSALYLCASSDSVFYEQYFGPGTRLTVT.

This chain joins TRBV7-9 and TRBJ1-4; 8 nucleotides agree with TRBD1. CDR3 length: 15 amino acids. Per the germline V gene, CDR1 is SEHNR and CDR2 is FQNEAQ (reference sequence). V was clipped by 3 bases and J by 3 bases; unmatched bases: 3. CDR3 residues: CASSFGQGSNEKLFF. The CDR3 nucleotides are TGTGCCAGCAGCTTCGGACAGGGATCTAATGAAAAACTGTTTTTT.

J is TRBJ2-7 and V is TRBV29-1; 9 bases match TRBD1. The CDR3 totals 12 residues. CDR1 is SQVTM and CDR2 is ANQGSEA in the germline V gene. Trimming removed 6 bases from V and 5 bases from J; junction bases left unmatched: 5. As DNA, the CDR3 is TGCAGCGTAATACAGGGGGCCCACGAGCAGTACTTC. Its translation is CSVIQGAHEQYF.

CDR3 amino acids: CASSPPGLGGGNQPQHF. As DNA, the CDR3 is TGTGCCAGCAGTCCTCCGGGCCTCGGAGGAGGCAATCAGCCCCAGCATTTT. V gene TRBV28 combines with J gene TRBJ1-5; unclear D gene. V lost 5 bases and J lost 2, with 19 bases in between. Germline V lookup: CDR1 MDHEN, CDR2 SYDVKM. The CDR3 is 17 residues long.

This clone occurred once. This same CDR3 is encoded by further DNA sequences in the sample. The chain links TRBV7-2 to TRBJ2-1, with TRBD2 identical over 11 bases. The CDR3 contains 15 residues. Germline V gene sequence: CDR1 SGHTA, CDR2 FQGNSA. With V trimmed by 1 base and J by 6 bases, 2 bases remained unmatched. The CDR3 coding sequence is TGTGCCAGCAGCTTAGATAGCGGGAGGGCCAATGAGCAGTTCTTC. Translating gives CASSLDSGRANEQFF.

This clone was seen ten or more times. V gene TRBV6-5 combines with J gene TRBJ1-4; D remains ambiguous. CDR3 length: 14 residues. The germline V gene encodes CDR1 MNHEY and CDR2 SVGAGI. The V gene lost 2 bases and the J gene lost 7 bases, with 11 bases spanning the gap. CDR3 in DNA: TGTGCCAGCAGTTACCAAGTCAGTGGTGAAAAACTGTTTTTT. The encoded protein is CASSYQVSGEKLFF.